This T cell receptor (beta chain) emerged from a study of Graves' ophthalmopathy and Graves' hyperthyroidism. Whole-study context: At the time of initial diagnosis and before any treatment, peripheral blood was collected.

Regarding this clonotype: Antigen: not known.

Amplifying from RNA transcripts, the study obtained TCR beta CDR3 regions. The library came from an HTBI-primed first-round RT-PCR and a second-round multiplex PCR. TCRdb independently ran MiXCR on the multiplex PCR reads; one entry per CDR3 protein. The table shows over 45,000 distinct CDR3 sequences, with 50% occurring only once. Clinical symptoms and serum thyroxine were used for diagnosis; TRAb, thyroid ultrasound and orbital computed tomography were also relied on. Whole-study results and caveats: A 13-signature model separated ophthalmopathy from stable hyperthyroidism, approximately 87% sensitivity, roughly 80% specificity.

V was clipped by 3 bases and J by 4 bases, with 12 bases between them. Per germline, CDR1 LNHDA and CDR2 SQIVND (reference sequence). The CDR3 extends over 14 amino acids. This TCR was recovered from an adult man with Graves' ophthalmopathy. The gene calls are TRBV19 and TRBJ2-5; a weak D match, TRBD1 (5 bases). The sequenced sample was peripheral blood. In DNA, the CDR3 is TGTGCCAGTAGTATCCCCGCAGGGCGAGAGACCCAGTACTTC. Protein product: CASSIPAGRETQYF.